A selection of T cell receptor beta chains follows, all from one sample in a study of cytomegalovirus exposure and HLA in healthy donors. Assay: immunoSEQ multiplex PCR; the TCRdb copy retains only in-frame clones and omits some. The listing contains 35,000 to 50,000 clones. Sequenced material: PBMCs. These receptors all come from a woman aged 25-40 years in good health and CMV-seropositive. Each CDR3 is given with its conserved first and last residue. D genes are given only for firm matches.

12	TRBV6-5	.	TRBJ2-1	CAAASSYNEQFF	TGTGCGGCGGCGTCGTCCTACAATGAGCAGTTCTTC
17	TRBV5-6	.	TRBJ2-5	CASSFTTGTTYQETQYF	TGTGCCAGCAGCTTCACTACCGGGACAACGTACCAAGAGACCCAGTACTTC
15	TRBV5-1	TRBD1	TRBJ2-3	CASSSDRGGTDTQYF	TGCGCCAGCAGCTCGGACAGGGGGGGCACAGATACGCAGTATTTT
15	TRBV7-9	.	TRBJ2-4	CASSLSQGAKNIQYF	TGTGCCAGCAGCTTATCACAGGGAGCCAAAAACATTCAGTACTTC
15	TRBV7-7	.	TRBJ1-2	CASSPMTGINYGYTF	TGTGCTAGCAGCCCGATGACGGGGATTAACTATGGCTACACCTTC
12	TRBV29-1	.	TRBJ1-1	CSVADRNTEAFF	TGCAGCGTTGCTGACAGGAACACTGAAGCTTTCTTT
16	TRBV28	.	TRBJ1-1	CASSLFSGSANTEAFF	TGTGCCAGCAGTTTATTCTCAGGCTCGGCGAACACTGAAGCTTTCTTT
14	TRBV11-3	.	TRBJ2-7	CASSGIEGEYEQYF	TGTGCCAGCAGCGGGATAGAGGGGGAATACGAGCAGTACTTC
15	TRBV5-1	TRBD1	TRBJ1-1	CASSPWDRGNTEAFF	TGCGCCAGCAGCCCTTGGGACAGGGGAAACACTGAAGCTTTCTTT
13	TRBV11-2	.	TRBJ2-1	CASSPDSYNEQFF	TGTGCCAGCAGTCCGGACAGCTACAATGAGCAGTTCTTC
16	TRBV5-1	.	TRBJ2-5	CASSLTRQRRIETQYF	TGCGCCAGCAGCCTTACCAGGCAAAGGCGTATCGAGACCCAGTACTTC
15	TRBV11-3	.	TRBJ2-7	CASSASDWSSYEQYF	TGTGCCAGCAGCGCGTCTGACTGGAGCTCCTACGAGCAGTACTTC
16	TRBV18	.	TRBJ2-2	CASSSAGTSNTGELFF	TGTGCCAGCTCGTCGGCAGGGACTTCGAACACCGGGGAGCTGTTTTTT
14	TRBV19	TRBD1	TRBJ2-7	CASKPTGKSYEQYF	TGTGCCAGTAAGCCGACAGGGAAAAGCTACGAGCAGTACTTC
13	TRBV6-4	.	TRBJ1-1	CASSGDRNTEAFF	TGTGCCAGCAGTGGAGACAGGAACACTGAAGCTTTCTTT
17	TRBV27	TRBD1	TRBJ2-1	CASSLSSMGQGLNEQFF	TGTGCCAGCAGTTTATCGTCAATGGGACAGGGATTAAATGAGCAGTTCTTC
17	TRBV11-3	.	TRBJ1-1	CASSGVEGTRQNTEAFF	TGTGCCAGCAGCGGAGTAGAGGGCACCCGGCAGAACACTGAAGCTTTCTTT
14	TRBV7-9	TRBD1	TRBJ1-4	CASSPWDRVEKLFF	TGTGCCAGCAGCCCTTGGGACAGGGTTGAAAAACTGTTTTTT
14	TRBV5-1	.	TRBJ2-7	CASSADRGSYEQYF	TGCGCCAGCAGCGCCGACAGAGGCTCCTACGAGCAGTACTTC
12	TRBV6-5	.	TRBJ2-7	CASTGGSYEQYF	TGTGCCAGCACCGGGGGCTCCTACGAGCAGTACTTC
12	TRBV28	.	TRBJ1-1	CASSSDNRGAFF	TGTGCCAGCAGTTCAGACAACCGGGGGGCTTTCTTT
15	TRBV10-1	TRBD2	TRBJ2-1	CASTRRLAGCNEQFF	TGCGCCAGCACCCGAAGGCTAGCGGGGTGTAATGAGCAGTTCTTC
14	TRBV10-3	TRBD2	TRBJ2-1	CASGGLAGGNEQFF	TGTGCCAGTGGGGGACTAGCGGGGGGGAATGAGCAGTTCTTC
13	TRBV7-9	.	TRBJ1-1	CASSLNPTGVAFF	TGTGCCAGCAGCTTAAACCCCACTGGTGTTGCTTTCTTT
15	TRBV2	TRBD2	TRBJ2-1	CASTRSGGSYNEQFF	TGTGCCAGCACCAGGAGCGGGGGCTCCTACAATGAGCAGTTCTTC
14	TRBV6-6	TRBD2	TRBJ2-3	CASSSGLVLDTQYF	TGTGCCAGCAGCAGCGGACTAGTCTTAGATACGCAGTATTTT
14	TRBV19	TRBD1	TRBJ2-2	CASRGTGIAGELFF	TGTGCCAGTAGAGGGACAGGGATCGCCGGGGAGCTGTTTTTT
15	TRBV4-2	TRBD2	TRBJ2-3	CASSQNSGGAETQYF	TGTGCCAGCAGCCAAAATAGCGGGGGGGCGGAGACGCAGTATTTT
14	TRBV5-6	.	TRBJ1-6	CASSLTGTNSPLHF	TGTGCCAGCAGCTTGACAGGAACTAATTCACCCCTCCACTTT
13	TRBV5-1	.	TRBJ2-5	CASSTGGEETQYF	TGCGCCAGCAGCACGGGGGGCGAGGAGACCCAGTACTTC
17	TRBV18	TRBD1	TRBJ2-2	CASSPSTGARNTGELFF	TGTGCCAGCTCACCTTCGACAGGGGCCCGAAACACCGGGGAGCTGTTTTTT
15	TRBV5-1	TRBD1	TRBJ1-5	CASRPGQDSNQPQHF	TGCGCCAGCAGACCTGGACAGGATAGCAATCAGCCCCAGCATTTT
15	TRBV15	.	TRBJ1-5	CATSGGTVDNQPQHF	TGTGCCACCAGCGGCGGGACGGTGGACAATCAGCCCCAGCATTTT
16	TRBV5-1	.	TRBJ1-3	CASKLGGAQVGNTIYF	TGCGCCAGCAAACTGGGGGGGGCGCAAGTTGGAAACACCATATATTTT
13	TRBV19	TRBD1	TRBJ1-4	CASSVPGGEKLFF	TGTGCCAGTAGCGTTCCAGGGGGTGAAAAACTGTTTTTT
15	TRBV4-1	TRBD1	TRBJ1-4	CASSQQGQGHEKLFF	TGCGCCAGCAGCCAACAGGGACAGGGACATGAAAAACTGTTTTTT
15	TRBV19	TRBD2	TRBJ2-5	CASRRSGLAEETQYF	TGTGCCAGTAGACGATCGGGACTAGCGGAAGAGACCCAGTACTTC
18	TRBV5-1	.	TRBJ1-4	CASSLNRVSATTSEKLFF	TGCGCCAGCAGCTTGAACAGGGTTTCGGCTACCACCTCAGAAAAACTGTTTTTT
14	TRBV11-3	.	TRBJ2-1	CASSFETAGNEQFF	TGTGCCAGCAGCTTTGAGACTGCGGGCAATGAGCAGTTCTTC
18	TRBV19	.	TRBJ2-6	CASSIAVTGTFGANVLTF	TGTGCCAGTAGTATAGCCGTGACAGGGACTTTTGGGGCCAACGTCCTGACTTTC
17	TRBV18	TRBD2	TRBJ2-7	CASSPPEGSGGSYEQYF	TGTGCCAGCTCACCACCGGAGGGTAGCGGGGGTTCCTACGAGCAGTACTTC